The clone carrying this T cell receptor beta chain was seen only a few times. Its antigen is undetermined. The data are from a study of beta chain features in type 1 diabetes. Overall study findings and caveats: Whether TCRB rearrangement is influenced by HLA type went unresolved here. There was a possibility that cDNA sequencing over-represented cells with high TCR expression.

V dropped 1 base and J dropped 8; count of bases not matched to a gene: 6. The germline V gene has CDR1 SGDLS and CDR2 YYNGEE. The CDR3 runs to 14 residues. Reverse transcribing all isolated RNA meant expressed TCRB transcripts were sequenced. Repertoires were generated with immunoSEQ multiplex PCR, while TCRdb's copy carries only in-frame clones and drops some. The profile shows 600,000 to 650,000 clones, 15% to 19% of them singletons. This chain links TRBV9 with TRBJ2-1, with 7 bases identical to TRBD1. Material for sequencing was naive CD4+ T cells from blood. This receptor was taken from a man between 18 and 29 years old in good health. This CDR3 reads CASSVSTGQYEQFF. The DNA for the CDR3 is TGTGCCAGCAGCGTATCAACGGGACAGTATGAGCAGTTCTTC.